This T cell receptor beta chain emerged from a study of T-cell reconstitution after alpha-beta-depleted transplantation in children. Overall study results and limits: Expanded graft clones numbering several hundred reportedly gave rise to alpha-beta T cells about two months after transplant. After one year, T-cell counts and TCRbeta diversity mostly came from new T cells. TCRbeta diversity was high at day 60 in some patients (a result of surviving recipient T cells and thymic progenitors).

Preparation of the TCRbeta library was carried out with unique molecular identifiers. Via MiXCR, TCRdb re-called the PCR reads, giving one row per CDR3 protein. The data show some 200,000 distinct CDR3 sequences, under 13% seen once. The germline gives CDR1 SGHRS, CDR2 YFSETQ. The CDR3 has 13 amino acids. V gave up 5 bases and J gave up 1 base, with 10 bases separating them. In regard to this clonotype: The antigen is not known.

This sequence originates from a child younger than two with acute myeloid leukemia, due to receive a stem cell transplant. This chain connects TRBV5-1 to TRBJ2-7, with D possibly TRBD2 on 5 matching bases. The sample was PBMCs, taken before TCRalphabeta/CD19-depleted stem cell transplant. CDR3 coding DNA: TGCGCCAGCAGGTTTAAGCGGTCCTACGAGCAGTACTTC. Translated: CASRFKRSYEQYF.